This TCR beta chain was captured by sequencing in a study of CD8+CD57+ T cells in acquired aplastic anemia. About the study: The study obtained an average of approximately 2.9 ug of DNA from sorted CD4+ and CD8+ cells. For CD4+ cells, healthy donors had an average of roughly 9.8 million reads.

Trimming stripped 5 bases from V and 3 bases from J, with 11 bases between. Germline CDR1 and CDR2: SGHTA and FQGNSA. This CDR3 has 13 amino acids. Study conclusions and caveats: CD8+ Simpson's diversity in patients was not significantly different from that in controls. Patients and controls shared about 30 CD8+ CDR3 sequences.

The template for TCR beta VDJ and CDR3 sequence profiling was genomic DNA. TCRdb called the reads again in MiXCR, with one record for every CDR3 protein. The sample consists of around 200,000 distinct CDR3 sequences, about half of them appearing once. This clonotype appeared many times. Its antigen remains unidentified. This TCR came from a human donor in good health, serving as a control. Sequences were obtained from sorted CD4+, CD8+, or CD8+CD57+ T cells (not recorded which) from PBMCs. The V call is TRBV7-2, the J call TRBJ2-7; no reliable D call. The CDR3 here is CASSLLRGYEQYF. The DNA of the CDR3 is TGTGCCAGCAGCCTTCTGAGAGGCTACGAGCAGTACTTC.